These 22 T cell receptor beta chains share one sample of origin, sequenced in a study of T cells in Graves' hyperthyroidism and ophthalmopathy. TCR beta CDR3 regions were amplified from RNA. The study used the HTBI primer set for a first-round RT-PCR of the TCR CDR3. MiXCR, run by TCRdb on the multiplex PCR reads, gives a single entry per CDR3 protein. Seen here are about 640,000 distinct CDR3 sequences, about 14% observed once, and the top ten hold 9.5% to 15%. The sequenced sample was blood. These receptors were taken from a woman in her 50s with Graves' ophthalmopathy.

As to this clonotype: Being one base from a much bigger clone, this may be a read error. This chain uses TRBV29-1 with TRBJ1-1; D is perhaps TRBD1 (6 bases). The CDR3 covers 13 residues. The germline V gene has CDR1 SQVTM and CDR2 ANQGSEA. Here the CDR3 DNA reads TGCAGCGTCTATCAGGGGATGAACACTGAAGCTCTCTTT. Amino acids: CSVYQGMNTEALF.

This clonotype was seen ten or more times. The chain is built from TRBV20-1 and TRBJ2-3, with unresolved D. CDR1 is DFQATT and CDR2 is SNEGSKA in the germline V gene (reference sequence). The germline V and J ends were trimmed by 8 bases and 2 bases, with 20 bases remaining between them. There are 15 residues in the CDR3. This CDR3 is CSTPLTSAATDTQYF. CDR3 in DNA: TGCAGTACGCCTCTTACCAGCGCTGCCACAGATACGCAGTATTTT.

Many counts were recorded for this clonotype. The J gene is TRBJ2-7, the V gene TRBV18, with D perhaps matching TRBD1 (5 bases). This CDR3 comprises 13 residues. Trimming left V 0 bases short and J 5 bases short, with 8 bases between. Germline loops: CDR1 KGHSH, CDR2 LQKENI. CDR3 sequence reads: CASSPPSTDEQYF. The CDR3 DNA is TGTGCCAGCTCACCACCGTCGACAGACGAGCAGTACTTC.

At least ten counts were recorded for this clonotype. In DNA form, the CDR3 reads TGTGCCAGCAGCATCAGCGGGACAGTCTACGAGCAGTACTTC. Protein: CASSISGTVYEQYF. This rearrangement joins TRBV11-2 to TRBJ2-7; the D gene could be TRBD1 or TRBD2 (7 bases each). V gave up 5 bases and J gave up 3 bases, with 14 bases separating them. The V gene's germline CDR1 is SGHAT and CDR2 FQNNGV. The CDR3 contains 14 residues.

The chain recombines TRBV10-3 with TRBJ2-1, with TRBD2 identical over 7 bases. The V segment lost 9 bases and the J segment 0 bases; nucleotides outside the gene matches: 11. The CDR3 loop spans 16 amino acids. CDR1 is ENHRY and CDR2 is SYGVKD in the germline V gene. CDR3 loop: CAMTREAGASYNEQFF. In DNA form, the CDR3 reads TGTGCCATGACACGAGAGGCGGGAGCCTCCTACAATGAGCAGTTCTTC.

The genes are TRBV27 and TRBJ1-4; tentatively, D is TRBD1 (5 bases). Deletions cut 5 bases from V and 3 bases from J, with 13 bases between. The CDR3 runs to 15 residues. Germline CDR1 and CDR2: MNHEY and SMNVEV (reference sequence). The CDR3 DNA reads as TGTGCCAGCAGTCCGAGACAGCTTCCTAATGAAAAACTGTTTTTT. Its protein is CASSPRQLPNEKLFF. The entire variable domain, with the rest obtained from reference TRBV27 and TRBJ1-4, is as follows: EAQVTQNPRYLITVTGKKLTVTCSQNMNHEYMSWYRQDPGLGLRQIYYSMNVEVTDKGDVPEGYKVSRKEKRNFPLILESPSPNQTSLYFCASSPRQLPNEKLFFGSGTQLSVL.

This clonotype was observed many times. The chain links TRBV20-1 to TRBJ2-1; D not certain. This CDR3 spans 11 amino acids. V lost 4 bases, J lost 10 bases, and 11 bases lay in between. CDR1 is DFQATT, CDR2 SNEGSKA, per germline (reference sequence). In DNA form, the CDR3 reads TGCAGTGCTACCCCTAAACGGGAGCAGTTCTTC. Protein product: CSATPKREQFF.

J is TRBJ2-1 and V is TRBV27; D is uncertain. Trimming pared 3 bases from V and 4 bases from J, leaving 10 bases between. Germline lookup yields CDR1 MNHEY and CDR2 SMNVEV (reference sequence). This CDR3 contains 14 residues. CDR3 sequence: CASSFSESYNEQFF. The DNA of the CDR3 is TGTGCCAGCAGTTTTTCGGAGTCTTACAATGAGCAGTTCTTC.

In its sample, this clonotype was seen many times. V usage is TRBV28 and J usage is TRBJ2-3; TRBD1 agrees at 7 bases. The CDR3 has 13 amino acids. The V segment lost 6 bases and the J segment 5 bases; nucleotides outside the gene matches: 5. Germline V gene sequence: CDR1 MDHEN, CDR2 SYDVKM. CDR3 region: CASRRTGGDTQYF. For the CDR3, the DNA is TGTGCCAGCAGGAGGACAGGTGGAGATACGCAGTATTTT.

This clonotype appeared a few times. The genes are TRBV9 and TRBJ2-2, with 7 bases matching TRBD2. Germline-derived CDR1 and CDR2 are SGDLS and YYNGEE. The length of the CDR3 is 16 residues. J lost 5 bases, V lost 3 bases, and 10 bases had no gene match. The CDR3 DNA follows: TGTGCCAGCAGCGCCCGGGAAGTAGCGGGTACCGGGGAGCTGTTTTTT. It codes for CASSAREVAGTGELFF.

The table lists this clonotype with many counts. CDR3 sequence: CASSIRTSGSTDTQYF. CDR3 sequence (DNA): TGTGCCAGCAGTATCCGGACTAGCGGATCGACAGATACGCAGTATTTT. The chain links TRBV28 to TRBJ2-3, with TRBD2 matching over 10 bases. The CDR3 runs 16 residues. The V gene's germline CDR1 is MDHEN and CDR2 SYDVKM. V dropped 5 bases and J dropped 3; count of bases not matched to a gene: 8.

This clonotype showed up many times. The chain uses TRBV29-1 and TRBJ2-7; 11 bases are shared with TRBD2. V trimming: 3 bases; J trimming: 4 bases; junction bases outside the gene matches: 8. Germline CDR1 and CDR2: SQVTM and ANQGSEA. The CDR3 totals 15 residues. The CDR3 DNA is TGCAGCGTTGAGTGGACTAGCGGGCCCACTTACGAGCAGTACTTC. Translating it yields CSVEWTSGPTYEQYF.

The chain joins TRBV27 to TRBJ1-2; the match to TRBD1 covers 10 bases. CDR1 MNHEY and CDR2 SMNVEV come from the germline V gene (reference sequence). J lost 2 bases, V lost 5 bases, and 5 bases had no gene match. The CDR3 loop spans 15 amino acids. This chain's CDR3 is CASSPTGGENYGYTF. CDR3 DNA: TGTGCCAGCAGTCCGACAGGGGGCGAGAACTATGGCTACACCTTC.

There are a few counts of this clonotype. The rearrangement links TRBV6-1 to TRBJ2-5, with TRBD2 matching 7 bases. Germline assignment: CDR1 MNHNS and CDR2 SASEGT. This CDR3 has 14 residues. V gave up 7 bases and J gave up 1 base; unmatched junction bases: 6. The CDR3: CASKVAGPQETQYF. The CDR3 DNA is TGTGCCAGCAAAGTAGCGGGCCCCCAAGAGACCCAGTACTTC.

The chain employs TRBV7-3 and TRBJ2-1; D may match TRBD1 or TRBD2 (5 bases each). The CDR3 contains 15 residues. Deletions cut 5 bases from V and 10 bases from J, with 21 bases between. The germline V gene encodes CDR1 SGHTA and CDR2 FQGTGA. In DNA form, the CDR3 reads TGTGCCAGCAGCACGATCCGGGACCCGACACACGAGCAGTTCTTC. Its protein product is CASSTIRDPTHEQFF. Together with reference TRBV7-3 and TRBJ2-1, the CDR3 gives the full variable domain: GAGVSQTPSNKVTEKGKYVELRCDPISGHTALYWYRQSLGQGPEFLIYFQGTGAADDSGLPNDRFFAVRPEGSVSTLKIQRTERGDSAVYLCASSTIRDPTHEQFFGPGTRLTVL.

Note on this clonotype: Being one base from a much bigger clone, this may be a read error. The V gene is TRBV20-1, the J gene TRBJ2-7; unclear D gene. V was cut by 1 base and J by 5 bases, with 18 bases left in between. Per germline, CDR1 DFQATT and CDR2 SNEGSKA (reference sequence). The CDR3 sequence is 15 residues long. Written as DNA, the CDR3 is TGCAGTGCTAGAGTCTTTTCTCCCCCCATCGACGAGCAGTACTTC. This translates into CSARVFSPPIDEQYF.

This clonotype came up many times. The chain is built from TRBV29-1 and TRBJ2-7; 9 positions match TRBD1. Germline V gene data show CDR1 as SQVTM and CDR2 as ANQGSEA. The CDR3 has 12 amino acids. The trim removed 4 bases at V and 6 bases at J, leaving 4 bases unmatched. CDR3 sequence reads: CSVVQGAFEQYF. CDR3 DNA: TGCAGCGTTGTACAGGGGGCATTCGAGCAGTACTTC.

V and J are TRBV24-1 and TRBJ2-3, with TRBD1 as a possible D gene (6 bases). The germline V gene encodes CDR1 KGHDR and CDR2 SFDVKD. This CDR3 comprises 18 residues. Trimming pared 0 bases from V and 2 bases from J, leaving 17 bases between. The CDR3 coding sequence is TGTGCCACCAGTGATTTGCCCCGCCGCGACAGGCTCACAGATACGCAGTATTTT. It codes for CATSDLPRRDRLTDTQYF.

A note on this clonotype: The junction differs from germline at one of its ends, possibly a read error. The chain uses TRBV7-9 and TRBJ1-1; possible D gene TRBD1, 5 bases. Per germline, CDR1 SEHNR and CDR2 FQNEAQ (reference sequence). This CDR3 is 18 amino acids long. CDR3 nucleotides: TGCGCCAGCAGCTGGGTTCCCCGGGCAGGGCGACCTGACACTGAAGCTTTCTTT. Encoded protein: CASSWVPRAGRPDTEAFF. Using reference TRBV7-9 and TRBJ1-1 for the parts outside the CDR3, the full variable domain is DTGVSQNPRHKITKRGQNVTFRCDPISEHNRLYWYRQTLGQGPEFLTYFQNEAQLEKSRLLSDRFSAERPKGSFSTLEIQRTEQGDSAMYLCASSWVPRAGRPDTEAFFGQGTRLTVV.

This clonotype was counted ten times or more. The chain combines TRBV7-8 with TRBJ2-5, with D tentatively TRBD2 (6 bases). CDR3 length equals 17 residues. Trimming pared 0 bases from V and 5 bases from J, leaving 19 bases between. CDR1 is SGHVS and CDR2 is FQNEAQ in the germline V gene. For the CDR3, the DNA is TGTGCCAGCAGCTTAGCGAAACTAGCCCAAACGGGGGAGACCCAGTACTTC. It encodes CASSLAKLAQTGETQYF.

This clonotype was recorded a few times. The chain recombines TRBV6-2 or TRBV6-3 with TRBJ2-1, with TRBD1 matching over 7 bases. This CDR3 contains 16 residues. After removal of 5 bases from V and 8 bases from J, the junction contained 15 bases not matched to a gene. Germline CDR1 and CDR2: MNHEY and SVGEGT. The CDR3 nucleotides read TGTGCCAGCAGTGAGGGGGCTAGACTTGGTTTTGATGAGCAGTTCTTC. This codes for CASSEGARLGFDEQFF.

The V call is TRBV5-1, the J call TRBJ2-6; D uncertain. V was clipped by 4 bases and J by 1 base, with 12 bases between them. CDR1 is SGHRS, CDR2 YFSETQ, per germline. The CDR3 sequence is 16 residues long. The CDR3 bases are TGCGCCAGCAGCGCCCAACACGGATCTGGGGCCAACGTCCTGACTTTC. Its protein product is CASSAQHGSGANVLTF.